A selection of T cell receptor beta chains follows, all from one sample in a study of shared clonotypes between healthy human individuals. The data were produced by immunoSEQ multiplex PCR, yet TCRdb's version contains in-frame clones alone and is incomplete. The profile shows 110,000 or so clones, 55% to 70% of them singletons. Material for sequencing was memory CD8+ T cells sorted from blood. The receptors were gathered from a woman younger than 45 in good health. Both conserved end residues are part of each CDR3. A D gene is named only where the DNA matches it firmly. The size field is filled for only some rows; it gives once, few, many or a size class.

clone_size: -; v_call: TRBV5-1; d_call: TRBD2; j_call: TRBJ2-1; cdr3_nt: TGCGCCAGCAGCGCGGCTAGCGGAGCGTACAATGAGCAGTTCTTC; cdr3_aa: CASSAASGAYNEQFF
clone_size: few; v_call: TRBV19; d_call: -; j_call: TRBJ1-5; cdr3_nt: TGTGCCAGTAGTTCGCAGTTGCAGCCCCAGCATTTT; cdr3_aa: CASSSQLQPQHF
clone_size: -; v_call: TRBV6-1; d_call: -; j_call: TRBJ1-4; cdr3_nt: TGTGCCAGCAGTGAACGGGAGGGGCGTTTGGGTGAAAAACTGTTTTTT; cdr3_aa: CASSEREGRLGEKLFF
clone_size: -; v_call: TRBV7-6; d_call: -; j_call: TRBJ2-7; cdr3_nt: TGTGCCAGCAGCTTAGCGAGCTCCTACGAGCAGTACTTC; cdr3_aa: CASSLASSYEQYF
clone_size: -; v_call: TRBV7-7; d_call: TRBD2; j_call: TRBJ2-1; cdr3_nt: TGTGCAAGCAGCTGCGGGGGGGGGTTTCGGAATGAGCAGTTCTTC; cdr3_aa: CASSCGGGFRNEQFF
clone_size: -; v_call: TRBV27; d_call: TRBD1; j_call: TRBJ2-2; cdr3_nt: TGTGCCAGCAGTTTAATCGACAGGGGGTCCGGGGAGCTGTTTTTT; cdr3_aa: CASSLIDRGSGELFF
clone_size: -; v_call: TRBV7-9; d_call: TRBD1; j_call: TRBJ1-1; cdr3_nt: TGTGCCATCTCCCGGGACAGGGGCGAAGCTTTCTTT; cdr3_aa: CAISRDRGEAFF
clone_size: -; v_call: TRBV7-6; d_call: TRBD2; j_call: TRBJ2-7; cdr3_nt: TGTGCCAGCAGCTTAACTCTTAGCGGGGAGTCCTACGAGCAGTACTTC; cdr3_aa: CASSLTLSGESYEQYF
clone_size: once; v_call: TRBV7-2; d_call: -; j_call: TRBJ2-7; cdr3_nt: TGTGCCAGCAGCTTAGTGTTGGCTAGCACCGAGCAGTACTTC; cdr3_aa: CASSLVLASTEQYF
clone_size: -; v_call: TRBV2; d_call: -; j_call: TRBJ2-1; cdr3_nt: TGTGCCAGCAGCCAAAGCGGAAGCTCCTACAATGAGCAGTTCTTC; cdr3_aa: CASSQSGSSYNEQFF
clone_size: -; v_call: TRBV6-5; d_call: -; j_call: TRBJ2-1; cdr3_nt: TGTGCCAGCAGTTTCACTTCGGGGCACAATGAGCAGTTCTTC; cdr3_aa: CASSFTSGHNEQFF
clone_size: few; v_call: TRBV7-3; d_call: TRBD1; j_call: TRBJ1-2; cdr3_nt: TGTGCCAGCAGCCTTCAGACAGGGTCTGGCTACACCTTC; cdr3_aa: CASSLQTGSGYTF
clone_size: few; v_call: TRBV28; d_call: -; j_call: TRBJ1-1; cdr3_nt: TGTGCCAGCAGTCTATGGACAGTCGAGAACACTGAAGCTTTCTTT; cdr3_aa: CASSLWTVENTEAFF
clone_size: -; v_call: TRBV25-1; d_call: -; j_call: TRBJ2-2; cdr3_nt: TGTGCCAGCAGTGATCACTCGCGGACCGGGGAGCTGTTTTTT; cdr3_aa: CASSDHSRTGELFF
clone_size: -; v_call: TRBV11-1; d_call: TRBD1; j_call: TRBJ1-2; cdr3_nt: TGTGCCAGCAGCTTAGGGACAGGCCATGGCTACACCTTC; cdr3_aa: CASSLGTGHGYTF
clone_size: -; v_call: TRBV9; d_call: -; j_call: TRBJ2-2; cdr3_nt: TGTGCCAGCAGCGTCTCTTGGGGCACCGGGGAGCTGTTTTTT; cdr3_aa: CASSVSWGTGELFF
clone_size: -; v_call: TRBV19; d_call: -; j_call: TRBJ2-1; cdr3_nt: TGTGCCAGTAGTGACCTACGAGGCGCGGAGTACAATGAGCAGTTCTTC; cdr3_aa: CASSDLRGAEYNEQFF
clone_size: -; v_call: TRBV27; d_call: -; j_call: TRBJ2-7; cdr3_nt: TGTGCCAGCAGTTTCCGTCCCCCGGGGGCTAGCGATTCCGAGCAGTACTTC; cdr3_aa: CASSFRPPGASDSEQYF
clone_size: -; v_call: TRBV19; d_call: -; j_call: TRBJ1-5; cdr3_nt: TGTGCCAGTAGTTCGGACACCACGGGGGGCAATCAGCCCCAGCATTTT; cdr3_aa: CASSSDTTGGNQPQHF
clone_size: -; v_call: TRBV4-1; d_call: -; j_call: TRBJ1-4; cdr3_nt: TGCGCCAGCAGCCAAGAAGCGGCAGGGATAGCGACTAATGAAAAACTGTTTTTT; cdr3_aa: CASSQEAAGIATNEKLFF
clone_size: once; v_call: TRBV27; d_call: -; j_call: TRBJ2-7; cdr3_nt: TGTGCCAGCACTCCTAGGGAACAGGGAAGCTACGAGCAGTACTTC; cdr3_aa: CASTPREQGSYEQYF
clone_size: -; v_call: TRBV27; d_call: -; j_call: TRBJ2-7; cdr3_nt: TGTGCCAGCAGTTTATCGAGTCCTGTATACTACGAGCAGTACTTC; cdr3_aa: CASSLSSPVYYEQYF
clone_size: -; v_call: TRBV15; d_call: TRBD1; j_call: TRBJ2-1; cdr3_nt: TGTGCCACCAGCAGAGAGGGACAGGTGAATGAGCAGTTCTTC; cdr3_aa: CATSREGQVNEQFF
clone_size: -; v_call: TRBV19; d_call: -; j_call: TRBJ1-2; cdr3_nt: TGTGCCAGTAGTATAGATTCTGGCTACTATGGCTACACCTTC; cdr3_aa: CASSIDSGYYGYTF
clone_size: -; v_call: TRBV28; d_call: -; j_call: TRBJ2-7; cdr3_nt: TGTGCCAGCAGTTTAGACGGATACTACTACGAGCAGTACTTC; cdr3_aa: CASSLDGYYYEQYF
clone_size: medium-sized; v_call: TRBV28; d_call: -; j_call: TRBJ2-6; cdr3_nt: TGTGCCAGCGGCGTAGGGGGGGTGTCTGGGGCCAACGTCCTGACTTTC; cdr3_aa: CASGVGGVSGANVLTF
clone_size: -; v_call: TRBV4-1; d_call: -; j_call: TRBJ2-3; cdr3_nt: TGCGCCAGCAGCCAAGAGTGGACAATTTATAGCACAGATACGCAGTATTTT; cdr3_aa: CASSQEWTIYSTDTQYF
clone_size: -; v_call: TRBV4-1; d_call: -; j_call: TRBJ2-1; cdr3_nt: TGCGCCAGCACGTCGGAGGCCAATGAGCAGTTCTTC; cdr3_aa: CASTSEANEQFF
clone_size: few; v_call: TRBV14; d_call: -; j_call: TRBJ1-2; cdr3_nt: TGTGCCAGCAGCCAAAACCCTAACTATGGCTACACCTTC; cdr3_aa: CASSQNPNYGYTF
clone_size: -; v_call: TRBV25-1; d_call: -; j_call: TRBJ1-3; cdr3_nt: TGTGCCAGCAGTACCCCGGGGAGTAACACCATATATTTT; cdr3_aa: CASSTPGSNTIYF
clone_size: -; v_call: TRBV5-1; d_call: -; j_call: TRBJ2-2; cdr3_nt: TGCGCCAGCAGGCCAGGGCGATTGAACACCGGGGAGCTGTTTTTT; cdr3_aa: CASRPGRLNTGELFF
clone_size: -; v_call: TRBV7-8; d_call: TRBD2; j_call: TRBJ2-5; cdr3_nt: TGTGCCAGCAGGCTCCTGGTTTTGGAGACTAGCATACTTGAGACCCAGTACTTC; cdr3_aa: CASRLLVLETSILETQYF
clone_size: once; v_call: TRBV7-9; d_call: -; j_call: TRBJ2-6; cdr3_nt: TGTGCCAGCAGTCCAACTTTGGTAGGGTTGTCTGGGGCCAACGTCCTGACTTTC; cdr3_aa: CASSPTLVGLSGANVLTF
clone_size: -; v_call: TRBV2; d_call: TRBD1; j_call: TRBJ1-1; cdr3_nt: TGTGCCAGCAGTGACGAGGGACAGGGGCAAACTGAAGCTTTCTTT; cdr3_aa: CASSDEGQGQTEAFF
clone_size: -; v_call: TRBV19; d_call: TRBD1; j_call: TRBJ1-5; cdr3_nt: TGTGCCAGTTCGACAGGGTCCCCCCATCAGCCCCAGCATTTT; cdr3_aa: CASSTGSPHQPQHF
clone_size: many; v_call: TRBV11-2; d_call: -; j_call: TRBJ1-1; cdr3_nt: TGTGCCAGCAGCTTCTTAGGCACCGGGAGAAACACTGAAGCTTTCTTT; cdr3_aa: CASSFLGTGRNTEAFF
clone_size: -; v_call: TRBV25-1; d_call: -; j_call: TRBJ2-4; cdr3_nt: TGTGCCAGCAGTGAATCATCGGGGAGCGACCTAGCCAAAAACATTCAGTACTTC; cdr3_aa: CASSESSGSDLAKNIQYF
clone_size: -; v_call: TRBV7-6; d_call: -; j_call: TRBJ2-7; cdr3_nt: TGTGCCAGCAGCTTAGATTGGACACCGGGCACCGAGCAGTACTTC; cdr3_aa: CASSLDWTPGTEQYF
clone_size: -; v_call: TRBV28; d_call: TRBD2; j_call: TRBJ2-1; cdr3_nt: TGTGCCAGCAACTGGAGCGGGAGTCTACCCTACAATGAGCAGTTCTTC; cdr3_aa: CASNWSGSLPYNEQFF
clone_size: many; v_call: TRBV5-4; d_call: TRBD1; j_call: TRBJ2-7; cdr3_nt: TGTGCCAGCAGCGTCGACCGGGACAGGGTTTACGAGCAGTACTTC; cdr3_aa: CASSVDRDRVYEQYF
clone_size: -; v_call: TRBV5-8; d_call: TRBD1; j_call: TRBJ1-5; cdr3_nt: TGTGCCAGCAGCTTACCCGGGACAGGGACTCAGCCCCAGCATTTT; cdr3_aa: CASSLPGTGTQPQHF
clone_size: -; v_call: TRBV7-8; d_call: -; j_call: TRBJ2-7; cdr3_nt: TGTGCCAGCAGACCCATGACCGCCTACGAGCAGTACTTC; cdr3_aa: CASRPMTAYEQYF
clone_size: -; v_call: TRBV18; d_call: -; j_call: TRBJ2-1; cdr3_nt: TGTGCCAGCTCACCGCGACTAGAGATCTACAATGAGCAGTTCTTC; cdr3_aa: CASSPRLEIYNEQFF
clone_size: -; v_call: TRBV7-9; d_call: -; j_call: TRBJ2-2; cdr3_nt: TGTGCCAGCAGCTTAACGGAAACGAACACCGGGGAGCTGTTTTTT; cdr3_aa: CASSLTETNTGELFF
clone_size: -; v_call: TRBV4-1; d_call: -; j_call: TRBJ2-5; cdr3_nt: TGCGCCAGCAGCCAACCAACTAGAGGGAAAGAGACCCAGTACTTC; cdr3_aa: CASSQPTRGKETQYF
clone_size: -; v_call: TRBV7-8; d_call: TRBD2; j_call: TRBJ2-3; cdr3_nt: TGTGCCAGCAGCATTAGCGGGAGGGCCACAGATACGCAGTATTTT; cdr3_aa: CASSISGRATDTQYF
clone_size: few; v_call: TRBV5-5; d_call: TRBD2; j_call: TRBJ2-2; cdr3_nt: TGTGCCAGCAGCTTGGACGCGGGACTAGCGAACACCGGGGAGCTGTTTTTT; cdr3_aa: CASSLDAGLANTGELFF
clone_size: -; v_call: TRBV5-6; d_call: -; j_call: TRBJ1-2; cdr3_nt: TGTGCCAGCAGCCCCAGGACAGATAACTATGGCTACACCTTC; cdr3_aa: CASSPRTDNYGYTF
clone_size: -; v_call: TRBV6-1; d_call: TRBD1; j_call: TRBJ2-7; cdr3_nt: TGTGCCAGCACCCAAAGGGGGACAGGGGCCTACGAGCAGTACTTC; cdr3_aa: CASTQRGTGAYEQYF
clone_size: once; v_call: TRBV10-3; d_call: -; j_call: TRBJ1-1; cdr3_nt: TGTGCCATCAGTGAGTTTAACGCTAACACTGAAGCTTTCTTT; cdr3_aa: CAISEFNANTEAFF
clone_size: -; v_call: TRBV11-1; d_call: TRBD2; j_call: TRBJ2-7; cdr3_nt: TGTGCCAGCAGCTTCCAGCGGGACTCCTACGAGCAGTACTTC; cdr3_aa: CASSFQRDSYEQYF
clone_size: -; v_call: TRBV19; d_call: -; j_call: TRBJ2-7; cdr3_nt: TGTGCCACCTCTTCGGCTTTAGGGACCCCCTACGAGCAGTACTTC; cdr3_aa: CATSSALGTPYEQYF
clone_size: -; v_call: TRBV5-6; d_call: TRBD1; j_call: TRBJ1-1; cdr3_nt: TGTGCCAGCAGTTCTGACAGGGGGAAAGAGACTGAAGCTTTCTTT; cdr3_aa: CASSSDRGKETEAFF
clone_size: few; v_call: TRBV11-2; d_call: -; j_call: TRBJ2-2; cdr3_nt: TGTGCCAGCAGCTTACCGGCCCTTAGGGAGCTGTTTTTT; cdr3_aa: CASSLPALRELFF
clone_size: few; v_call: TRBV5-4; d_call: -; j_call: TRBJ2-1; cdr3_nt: TGTGCCAGCAGCCCCTTTGGTCTAGTTGGCAATGAGCAGTTCTTC; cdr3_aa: CASSPFGLVGNEQFF
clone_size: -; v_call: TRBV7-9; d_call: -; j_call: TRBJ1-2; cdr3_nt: TGTGCCAGCAGCCAGGGACGGGATCTCTATGGCTACACCTTC; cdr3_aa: CASSQGRDLYGYTF
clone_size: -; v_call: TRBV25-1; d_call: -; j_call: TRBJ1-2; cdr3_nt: TGTGCCAGCAGTGAATTGGGCGGATACTATGGCTACACCTTC; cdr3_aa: CASSELGGYYGYTF
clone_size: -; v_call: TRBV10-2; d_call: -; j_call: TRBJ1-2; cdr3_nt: TGCGCCAGCAGTGAGTCGTCAGGGAATGGCTACACCTTC; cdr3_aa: CASSESSGNGYTF
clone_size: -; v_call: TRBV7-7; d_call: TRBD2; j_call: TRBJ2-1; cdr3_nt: TGTGCCAGCAGCCCGGGACTAGCGGGAGCTAATGAGCAGTTCTTC; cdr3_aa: CASSPGLAGANEQFF